Listed below are T cell receptor beta chains from one sample, sequenced in a study of identical twins. TCRdb called the 5' RACE reads again in MiXCR, with one record for every CDR3 protein. The sample shows some 1,700,000 distinct CDR3 sequences, roughly 35% of them seen only once. Sequencing was performed on cord blood. These receptors originate from a newborn girl in good health. Each CDR3 is given with its conserved first and last residue. The D gene is left open where the match is weak. Size values are once, few and many counts, or a class for expanded clones, and some rows have none.

.	.	TRBV20-1	14	TRBJ1-2	CSARERGVSYGYTF	TGCAGTGCTAGAGAACGGGGGGTCTCCTATGGCTACACCTTC
.	.	TRBV5-1	17	TRBJ1-5	CASSLRRAAGDRGPQHF	TGCGCCAGCAGCTTGCGCCGGGCAGCAGGTGACCGAGGGCCCCAGCATTTT
few	TRBD1	TRBV10-3	20	TRBJ2-7	CAISQGRGRDRGLNSYEQYF	TGTGCCATCAGCCAGGGACGGGGCCGGGACAGGGGGCTGAATTCCTACGAGCAGTACTTC
few	.	TRBV6-1	15	TRBJ1-4	CASRPRGITNEKLFF	TGTGCCAGCAGACCTCGGGGGATAACTAATGAAAAACTGTTTTTT
.	.	TRBV7-7	17	TRBJ2-3	CACSASWGGGLLDTQYF	TGTGCTTGCAGCGCGTCGTGGGGGGGCGGACTTCTAGATACGCAGTATTTT
.	TRBD2	TRBV5-5	17	TRBJ2-3	CASSPRSSGASTDTQYF	TGTGCCAGCAGCCCAAGATCTAGCGGGGCTAGCACAGATACGCAGTATTTT
few	.	TRBV12-5	14	TRBJ2-7	CASALNTEYNEQYF	TGTGCTAGTGCTTTGAATACGGAATACAATGAGCAGTACTTC
.	TRBD1	TRBV20-1	12	TRBJ1-2	CSAQNRGGGYTF	TGCAGTGCTCAAAACAGGGGGGGTGGCTACACCTTC
.	.	TRBV20-1	16	TRBJ2-5	CSARDRINPYQETQYF	TGCAGTGCTAGAGATAGGATCAACCCGTACCAAGAGACCCAGTACTTC
.	.	TRBV20-1	13	TRBJ1-1	CSARGPMNTEAFF	TGCAGTGCTAGAGGACCTATGAACACTGAAGCTTTCTTT
few	.	TRBV2	15	TRBJ2-3	CASRDRGPFTDTQYF	TGTGCCAGCAGGGACCGGGGCCCGTTCACAGATACGCAGTATTTT
few	.	TRBV20-1	14	TRBJ2-1	CSARLVAPYNEQFF	TGCAGTGCTAGGTTGGTAGCACCCTACAATGAGCAGTTCTTC
.	TRBD2	TRBV5-1	15	TRBJ2-1	CASSWRLAGANEQFF	TGCGCCAGCAGCTGGCGACTAGCGGGAGCGAATGAGCAGTTCTTC
.	TRBD1	TRBV28	19	TRBJ1-5	CASSLLRLDRVVPNQPQHF	TGTGCCAGCAGTTTGTTACGTTTGGACAGGGTAGTACCTAATCAGCCCCAGCATTTT
.	.	TRBV11-2	14	TRBJ1-2	CASSLDGRRYGYTF	TGTGCCAGCAGCTTAGATGGGAGGAGGTATGGCTACACCTTC
.	.	TRBV6-1	17	TRBJ1-6	CASSEGGIGTYNSPLHF	TGTGCCAGCAGTGAAGGAGGTATAGGGACCTATAATTCACCCCTCCACTTT
few	.	TRBV11-2	13	TRBJ2-7	CASSTRTENEQYF	TGTGCCAGCAGCACCCGGACAGAGAACGAGCAGTACTTC
once	TRBD1	TRBV19	17	TRBJ2-7	CASSIPFYRGQYNEQYF	TGTGCCAGTAGTATCCCCTTCTACAGGGGGCAATACAATGAGCAGTACTTC
.	TRBD1	TRBV6-1	16	TRBJ1-5	CASRGPGQGSNQPQHF	TGTGCCAGCAGGGGTCCGGGACAGGGGAGCAATCAGCCCCAGCATTTT
.	.	TRBV6-1	13	TRBJ2-7	CASSEKFSGEQYF	TGTGCCAGCAGTGAAAAATTTTCTGGGGAGCAGTACTTC
.	.	TRBV18	15	TRBJ2-3	CASSPPGRGTDTQYF	TGTGCCAGCTCACCCCCGGGACGAGGGACAGATACGCAGTATTTT